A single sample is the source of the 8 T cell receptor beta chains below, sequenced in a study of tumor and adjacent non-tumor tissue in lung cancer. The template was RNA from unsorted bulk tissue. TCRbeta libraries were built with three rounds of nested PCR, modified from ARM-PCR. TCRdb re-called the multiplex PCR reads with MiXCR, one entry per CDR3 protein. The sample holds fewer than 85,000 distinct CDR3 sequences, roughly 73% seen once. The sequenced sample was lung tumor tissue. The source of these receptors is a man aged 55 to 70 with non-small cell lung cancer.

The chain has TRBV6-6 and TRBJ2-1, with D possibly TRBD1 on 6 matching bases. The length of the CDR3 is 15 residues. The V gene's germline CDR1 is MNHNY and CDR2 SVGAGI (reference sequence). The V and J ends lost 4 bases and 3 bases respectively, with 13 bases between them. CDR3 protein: CASSSGTWDYNEQFF. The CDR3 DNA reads TGTGCCAGCAGTTCAGGGACATGGGACTACAATGAGCAGTTCTTC.

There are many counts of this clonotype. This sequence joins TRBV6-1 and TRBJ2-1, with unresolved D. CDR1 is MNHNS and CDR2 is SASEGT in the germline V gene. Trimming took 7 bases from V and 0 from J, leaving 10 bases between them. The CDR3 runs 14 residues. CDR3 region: CASTLGSSYNEQFF. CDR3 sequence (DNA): TGTGCCAGCACTCTGGGAAGCTCCTACAATGAGCAGTTCTTC.

DNA of the CDR3: TGTTGCAGCAGTAGACAGGACTCCTACAATGAGCAGTTCTTC. Residues: CCSSRQDSYNEQFF. This chain uses TRBV6-2 or TRBV6-3 with TRBJ2-1; possibly TRBD1 for D (6 bases). Per the germline V gene, CDR1 is MNHEY and CDR2 is SVGEGT. The CDR3 runs 14 residues.

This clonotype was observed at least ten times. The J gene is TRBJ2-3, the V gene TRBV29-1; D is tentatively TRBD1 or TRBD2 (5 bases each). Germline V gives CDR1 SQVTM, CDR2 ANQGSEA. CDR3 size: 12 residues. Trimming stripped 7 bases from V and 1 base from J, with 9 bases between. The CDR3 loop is CSGDGGTDTQYF. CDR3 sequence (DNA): TGCAGCGGGGACGGAGGCACAGATACGCAGTATTTT.

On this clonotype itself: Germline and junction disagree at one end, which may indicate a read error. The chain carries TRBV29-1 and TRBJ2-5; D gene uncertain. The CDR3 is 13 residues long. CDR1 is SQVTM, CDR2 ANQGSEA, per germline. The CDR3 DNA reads TGTAGCACTCCTTACTACACCCAAGAGACCCAGTACTTC. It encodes CSTPYYTQETQYF.

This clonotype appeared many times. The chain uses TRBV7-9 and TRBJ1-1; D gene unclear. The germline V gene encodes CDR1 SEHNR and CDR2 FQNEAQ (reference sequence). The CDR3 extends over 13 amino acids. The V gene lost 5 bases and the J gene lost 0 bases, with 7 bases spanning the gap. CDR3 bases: TGTGCCAGCAGCCAGGCAGTGAACACTGAAGCTTTCTTT. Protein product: CASSQAVNTEAFF.

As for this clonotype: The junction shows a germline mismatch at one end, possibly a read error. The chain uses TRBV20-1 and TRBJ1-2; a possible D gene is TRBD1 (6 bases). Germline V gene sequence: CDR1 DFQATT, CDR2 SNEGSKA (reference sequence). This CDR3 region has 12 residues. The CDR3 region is CSARWGHYGYSF. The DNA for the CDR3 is TGCAGTGCTAGGTGGGGGCACTATGGCTACTCCTTC.

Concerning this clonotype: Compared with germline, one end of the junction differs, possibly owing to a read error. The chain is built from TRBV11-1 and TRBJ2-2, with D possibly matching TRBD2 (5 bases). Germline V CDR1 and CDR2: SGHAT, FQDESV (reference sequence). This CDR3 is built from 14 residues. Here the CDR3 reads CASSYTRGTGELLF. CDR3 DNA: TGTGCCAGCAGCTATACTAGAGGCACTGGGGAGCTGTTATTT.